Below, 18 T cell receptor beta chains from the same sample are listed, as sequenced in a study of cytomegalovirus exposure and HLA in healthy donors. PCR amplification relied on 60 Vbeta primers (plus 13 Jbeta primers). The repertoire was sequenced with immunoSEQ multiplex PCR; TCRdb's copy has only in-frame clones and lacks some. The sample lists approximately 140,000 clones; approximately 80% were seen once. Sequenced sample: PBMCs. All receptors come from a man aged 18 to 29 in good health and CMV-seronegative.

The chain employs TRBV5-1 and TRBJ1-2; D may be TRBD1 (5 bases). This CDR3 is 14 amino acids long. Trimming cost V 1 base and J 5 bases, with 12 bases left between them. The V gene's germline CDR1 is SGHRS and CDR2 YFSETQ. CDR3 loop: CASSLSAGMYGYTF. Here the CDR3 DNA reads TGCGCCAGCAGCTTGTCCGCAGGGATGTATGGCTACACCTTC.

J is TRBJ2-1 and V is TRBV27; possible D gene TRBD1, 5 bases. The CDR3 runs to 15 residues. The V gene's germline CDR1 is MNHEY and CDR2 SMNVEV (reference sequence). V was trimmed by 2 bases and J by 8 bases, leaving 16 bases between them. Here the CDR3 reads CASSLPGFRADEQFF. As DNA, the CDR3 is TGTGCCAGCAGTTTACCAGGGTTTCGTGCCGATGAGCAGTTCTTC.

The chain links TRBV27 to TRBJ2-2; a possible D gene is TRBD1 (5 bases). The CDR3 has 15 amino acids. Looked up from germline, CDR1 is MNHEY and CDR2 is SMNVEV (reference sequence). The ends were cut back, 3 bases at V and 4 bases at J, with 12 bases in the middle. CDR3: CASSLGRMSTGELFF. The CDR3 DNA is TGTGCCAGCAGTTTGGGGCGCATGTCCACCGGGGAGCTGTTTTTT.

This clone was picked up one time. The chain employs TRBV30 and TRBJ2-3, with 7 bases matching TRBD2. This CDR3 region has 15 residues. The trim removed 4 bases at V and 0 bases at J, leaving 7 bases unmatched. In germline, CDR1 is GTSNPN, CDR2 SVGIG (reference sequence). The CDR3, as DNA: TGTGCCTGGACTTACAGCGGGAAGAGCACAGATACGCAGTATTTT. Its protein product is CAWTYSGKSTDTQYF.

In regard to this clone: The sample has other DNA sequences that encode this CDR3 too. The chain recombines TRBV28 with TRBJ2-3; TRBD1 is a possible D gene (6 bases). The CDR3 runs to 18 residues. The germline CDR1 and CDR2 sequences are MDHEN and SYDVKM. V lost 5 bases and J 0 bases, leaving 21 bases between the germline ends. CDR3: CASSPPGQGLASTDTQYF. Here the CDR3 DNA reads TGTGCCAGCAGTCCACCGGGGCAGGGGTTGGCTAGCACAGATACGCAGTATTTT. The whole variable domain, remainder taken from reference TRBV28 and TRBJ2-3, is DVKVTQSSRYLVKRTGEKVFLECVQDMDHENMFWYRQDPGLGLRLIYFSYDVKMKEKGDIPEGYSVSREKKERFSLILESASTNQTSMYLCASSPPGQGLASTDTQYFGPGTRLTVL.

This clone was counted a few times. The chain carries TRBV28 and TRBJ2-1, with 10 positions matching TRBD2. There are 15 residues in the CDR3. V shed 5 bases and J 4 bases; nucleotides not matched to a gene: 5. CDR1 is MDHEN, CDR2 SYDVKM, per germline. This chain's CDR3 is CASSVAGGNYNEQFF. The CDR3 DNA reads as TGTGCCAGCAGTGTAGCGGGAGGCAATTACAATGAGCAGTTCTTC.

In nucleotides, the CDR3 is TGTGCCAGCAGTTCTACTAGCGGGGGGTACCAAGAGACCCAGTACTTC. Translating it yields CASSSTSGGYQETQYF. The chain joins TRBV6-6 to TRBJ2-5; 12 bases match TRBD2. The CDR3 totals 16 residues. CDR1 and CDR2 (germline): MNHNY, SVGAGI (reference sequence). V dropped 4 bases and J dropped 0; count of bases not matched to a gene: 3.

This clone was found a few times. The chain has TRBV30 and TRBJ1-2; 9 nucleotides align to TRBD1. V dropped 3 bases and J dropped 5; count of bases not matched to a gene: 4. Per the germline V gene, CDR1 is GTSNPN and CDR2 is SVGIG (reference sequence). CDR3 length: 13 residues. As DNA, the CDR3 is TGTGCCTGGAGCGATGGACAGGGGTATGGCTACACCTTC. Translating gives CAWSDGQGYGYTF.

This rearrangement joins TRBV28 to TRBJ2-7; 12 nucleotides align to TRBD2. The CDR3 has 18 amino acids. CDR1 and CDR2 from the germline V gene are MDHEN and SYDVKM. J was trimmed by 3 bases and V by 5 bases; bases with no gene match: 14. The CDR3 protein is CASSGGGKLAGGFYEQYF. The CDR3 DNA reads as TGTGCCAGCAGTGGGGGGGGGAAACTAGCGGGAGGATTCTACGAGCAGTACTTC.

The table lists this clone with a few counts. This chain connects TRBV27 to TRBJ2-1; TRBD1 matches 7 bases. Per the germline V gene, CDR1 is MNHEY and CDR2 is SMNVEV (reference sequence). J was trimmed by 1 base and V by 5 bases; bases with no gene match: 2. The CDR3 length is 14 residues. DNA for the CDR3: TGTGCCAGCAGTGAGGGGGCTTCCTACAATGAGCAGTTCTTC. It yields the protein CASSEGASYNEQFF.

The CDR3 coding sequence is TGTGCCTGGACGACGGGGGTAAACCAAGAGACCCAGTACTTC. Its protein is CAWTTGVNQETQYF. The chain couples TRBV30 to TRBJ2-5, with D possibly matching TRBD2 (6 bases). Looked up from germline, CDR1 is GTSNPN and CDR2 is SVGIG (reference sequence). V shed 4 bases and J shed 0 bases, with 12 bases lying between them. CDR3 size: 14 residues.

This clone was recorded a few times. V and J are TRBV12-5 and TRBJ2-2; maybe TRBD1 (5 bases). The CDR3 covers 16 residues. Trimming took 3 bases from V and 6 from J, leaving 17 bases between them. From germline, CDR1 is LGHNT and CDR2 FRNRAP. The CDR3 sequence is CASGFMSTGRAGELFF. CDR3 coding DNA: TGTGCTAGTGGTTTTATGTCTACAGGAAGGGCCGGGGAGCTGTTTTTT.

This clone was seen a few times. This same CDR3 is encoded by further DNA sequences in the sample. The rearrangement joins TRBV7-9 to TRBJ1-6; D is perhaps TRBD1 (5 bases). In germline, CDR1 is SEHNR, CDR2 FQNEAQ (reference sequence). Trimming took 1 base from V and 3 from J, leaving 10 bases between them. This CDR3 spans 16 amino acids. The CDR3 reads CASSLGQGFYNSPLHF. The CDR3 DNA reads TGTGCCAGCAGCTTAGGGCAGGGCTTCTATAATTCACCCCTCCACTTT.

The chain links TRBV2 to TRBJ1-2; D remains ambiguous. Deletions cut 2 bases from V and 4 bases from J, with 11 bases between. The CDR3 sequence is 14 residues long. Germline V gene lookup returns CDR1 SNHLY and CDR2 FYNNEI. The CDR3 bases are TGTGCCAGCAGTGAAAGAGGGCAAGTCTATGGCTACACCTTC. Protein sequence: CASSERGQVYGYTF. Looking up the rest from reference TRBV2 and TRBJ1-2 gives the full variable domain: EPEVTQTPSHQVTQMGQEVILRCVPISNHLYFYWYRQILGQKVEFLVSFYNNEISEKSEIFDDQFSVERPDGSNFTLKIRSTKLEDSAMYFCASSERGQVYGYTFGSGTRLTVV.

The chain uses TRBV10-1 and TRBJ2-5, with D maybe TRBD2 (5 bases). V was shortened by 4 bases and J by 4 bases, with 10 bases between the two germline ends. The CDR3 loop spans 13 amino acids. From germline, CDR1 is WNHNN and CDR2 SYGVQD (reference sequence). The CDR3 nucleotides read TGCGCCAGCAGTGGCCTAGCTGGAGAGACCCAGTACTTC. It specifies CASSGLAGETQYF.

This clone was recorded a few times. The sample contains more than one DNA sequence encoding this CDR3. The chain joins TRBV7-8 to TRBJ2-7; maybe TRBD1 (5 bases). Germline V lookup: CDR1 SGHVS, CDR2 FQNEAQ. Trimming cost V 4 bases and J 2 bases, with 15 bases left between them. The CDR3 has 15 amino acids. CDR3 in DNA: TGTGCCAGCAGCTCCAAAGGGGCTTCGGCCTACGAGCAGTACTTC. Its protein is CASSSKGASAYEQYF.

The chain carries TRBV28 and TRBJ1-3; TRBD1 is a possible D gene (6 bases). CDR1 is MDHEN and CDR2 is SYDVKM in the germline V gene. The V end lost 5 bases, the J end lost 0 bases, and 14 bases lay between the germline ends. There are 16 residues in the CDR3. The CDR3 sequence: CASSPLDRYSGNTIYF. The CDR3, as DNA: TGTGCCAGCAGTCCCCTCGACAGGTACTCTGGAAACACCATATATTTT.

The table lists this clone with a few counts. The CDR3 DNA follows: TGTGCCAGCAGGGACCGGGACAGGGCCTACGAGCAGTACTTC. The encoded protein is CASRDRDRAYEQYF. This chain uses TRBV6-1 with TRBJ2-5; 9 nucleotides align to TRBD1. The J call may be wrong; the DNA end is better matched by TRBJ2-7. The CDR3 consists of 14 residues. CDR1 is MNHNS and CDR2 is SASEGT in the germline V gene.